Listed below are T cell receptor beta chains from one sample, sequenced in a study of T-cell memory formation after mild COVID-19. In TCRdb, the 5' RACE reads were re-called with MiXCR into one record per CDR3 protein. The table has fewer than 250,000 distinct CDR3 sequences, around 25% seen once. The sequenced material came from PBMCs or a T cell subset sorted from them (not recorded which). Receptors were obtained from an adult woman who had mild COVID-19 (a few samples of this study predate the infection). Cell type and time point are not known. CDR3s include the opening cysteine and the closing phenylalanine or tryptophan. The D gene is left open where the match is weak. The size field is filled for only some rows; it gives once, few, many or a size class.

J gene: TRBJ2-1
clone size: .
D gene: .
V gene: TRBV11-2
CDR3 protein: CASSPYVEQRMREQFF
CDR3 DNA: TGTGCCAGCAGCCCCTACGTGGAGCAAAGAATGAGGGAGCAGTTCTTC

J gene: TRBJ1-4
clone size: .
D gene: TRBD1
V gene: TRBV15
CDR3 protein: CATSSGTGGREKLFF
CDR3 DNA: TGTGCCACCAGCTCTGGGACAGGGGGTAGAGAAAAACTGTTTTTT

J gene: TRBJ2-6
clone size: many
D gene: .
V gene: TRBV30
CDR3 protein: CAWSRDHGANVLTF
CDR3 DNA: TGTGCCTGGAGTCGGGACCATGGGGCCAACGTCCTGACTTTC

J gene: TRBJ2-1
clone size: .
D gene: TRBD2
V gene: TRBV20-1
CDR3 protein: CSARGIAGGSYNEQFF
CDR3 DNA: TGCAGTGCTAGAGGTATAGCGGGAGGCTCCTACAATGAGCAGTTCTTC

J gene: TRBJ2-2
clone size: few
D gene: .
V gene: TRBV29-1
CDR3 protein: CSAPLVGMAGELFF
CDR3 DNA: TGCAGCGCCCCTTTAGTGGGAATGGCCGGGGAGCTGTTTTTT

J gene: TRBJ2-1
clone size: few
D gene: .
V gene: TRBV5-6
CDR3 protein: CASSLEAASSYNEQFF
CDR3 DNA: TGTGCCAGCAGCTTGGAGGCGGCGAGCTCCTACAATGAGCAGTTCTTC

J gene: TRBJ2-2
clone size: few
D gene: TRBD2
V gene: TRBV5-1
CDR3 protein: CASGRASGTGELFF
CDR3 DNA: TGCGCCAGCGGCAGGGCTAGCGGGACCGGGGAGCTGTTTTTT

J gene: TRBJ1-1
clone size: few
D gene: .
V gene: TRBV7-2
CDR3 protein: CASSRLREGAEAFF
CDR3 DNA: TGTGCCAGCAGCAGACTCAGGGAGGGGGCTGAAGCTTTCTTT

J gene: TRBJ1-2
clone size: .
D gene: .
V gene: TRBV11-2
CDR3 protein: CASSLLGHYGYTF
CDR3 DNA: TGTGCCAGCAGCTTACTAGGGCATTATGGCTACACCTTC

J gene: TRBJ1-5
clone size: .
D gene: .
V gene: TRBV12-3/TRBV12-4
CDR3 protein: CASCAGSGPQHF
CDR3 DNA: TGTGCCAGCTGCGCTGGCTCGGGGCCCCAGCATTTT

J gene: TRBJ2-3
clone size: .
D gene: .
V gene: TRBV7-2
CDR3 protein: CASSLLSWKDTQYF
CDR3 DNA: TGTGCCAGCAGCTTACTCTCCTGGAAAGATACGCAGTATTTT

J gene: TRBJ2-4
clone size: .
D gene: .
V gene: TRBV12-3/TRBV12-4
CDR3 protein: CASSLGGDAYF
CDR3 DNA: TGTGCCAGCAGTTTAGGGGGGGACGCGTACTTC

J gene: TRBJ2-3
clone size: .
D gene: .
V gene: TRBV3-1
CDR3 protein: CASSQSGSTDTQYF
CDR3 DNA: TGTGCCAGCAGCCAATCGGGGAGCACAGATACGCAGTATTTT

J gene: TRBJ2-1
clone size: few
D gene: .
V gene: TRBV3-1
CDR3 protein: CASSQVINEQFF
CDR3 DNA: TGTGCCAGCAGCCAAGTAATCAATGAGCAGTTCTTC

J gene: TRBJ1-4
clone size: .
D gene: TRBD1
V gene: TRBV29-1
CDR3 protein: CSAHPKGAEKLFF
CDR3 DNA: TGCAGCGCTCACCCCAAGGGGGCGGAAAAACTGTTTTTT

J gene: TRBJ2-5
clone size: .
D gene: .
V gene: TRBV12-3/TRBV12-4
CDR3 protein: CASSPTGRLKYF
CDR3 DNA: TGTGCCAGCAGCCCCACAGGGCGTCTTAAGTACTTC

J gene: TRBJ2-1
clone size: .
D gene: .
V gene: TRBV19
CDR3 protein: CASSPHSSAVGEQFF
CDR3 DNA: TGTGCCAGTAGTCCCCATTCTAGCGCGGTCGGTGAGCAGTTCTTC

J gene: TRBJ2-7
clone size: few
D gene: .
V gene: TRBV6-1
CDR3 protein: CASCRVFYEQYF
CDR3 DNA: TGTGCCAGCTGCAGGGTTTTCTACGAGCAGTACTTC

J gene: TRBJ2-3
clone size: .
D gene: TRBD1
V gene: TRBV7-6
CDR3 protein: CASSLGLTGSQYF
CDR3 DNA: TGTGCCAGCAGCTTAGGCCTGACAGGGTCGCAGTATTTT

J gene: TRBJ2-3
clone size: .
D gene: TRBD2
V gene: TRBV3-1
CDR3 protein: CASSQLDGGSTDTQYF
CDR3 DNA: TGTGCCAGCAGCCAACTAGACGGGGGGAGCACAGATACGCAGTATTTT

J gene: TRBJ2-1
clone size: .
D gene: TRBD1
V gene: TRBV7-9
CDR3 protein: CASSTTGGLGDEQFF
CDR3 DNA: TGTGCCAGCAGCACGACAGGGGGCCTTGGCGATGAGCAGTTCTTC

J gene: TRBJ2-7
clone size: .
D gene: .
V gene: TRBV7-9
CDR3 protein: CASSPPAGLSYEQYF
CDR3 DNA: TGTGCCAGCAGCCCCCCGGCGGGGCTATCCTACGAGCAGTACTTC

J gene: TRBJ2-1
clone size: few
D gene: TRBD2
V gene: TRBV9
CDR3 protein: CASSVERRGNNNEQFF
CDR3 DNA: TGTGCCAGCAGCGTAGAAAGGCGGGGGAACAACAATGAGCAGTTCTTC

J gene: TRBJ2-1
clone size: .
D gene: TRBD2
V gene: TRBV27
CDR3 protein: CASSPTPGLAVDNEQFF
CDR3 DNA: TGTGCCAGCAGTCCCACACCGGGACTAGCGGTGGACAATGAGCAGTTCTTC

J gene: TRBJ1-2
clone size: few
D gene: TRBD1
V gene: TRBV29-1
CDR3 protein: CSVGGQGNYGYTF
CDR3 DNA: TGCAGCGTCGGGGGACAGGGGAACTATGGCTACACCTTC

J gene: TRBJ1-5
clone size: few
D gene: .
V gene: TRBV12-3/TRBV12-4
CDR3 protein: CASSFTGNQPQHF
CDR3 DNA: TGTGCCAGCAGTTTTACAGGGAATCAGCCCCAGCATTTT

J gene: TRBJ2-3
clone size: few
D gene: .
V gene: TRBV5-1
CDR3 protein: CASSLVSGGGDTQYF
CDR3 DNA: TGCGCCAGCAGCTTGGTAAGCGGAGGAGGGGATACGCAGTATTTT

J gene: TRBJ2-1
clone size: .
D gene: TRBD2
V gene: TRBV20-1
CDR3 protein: CSATGGPNFYNEQFF
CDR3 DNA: TGCAGTGCTACGGGGGGGCCCAACTTTTACAATGAGCAGTTCTTC

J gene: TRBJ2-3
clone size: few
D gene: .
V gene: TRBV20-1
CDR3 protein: CSATGGRPSTDTQYF
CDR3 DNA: TGCAGTGCTACTGGCGGTCGGCCTAGCACAGATACGCAGTATTTT

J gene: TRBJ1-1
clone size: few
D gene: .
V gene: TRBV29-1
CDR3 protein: CSVGVHKVNTEAFF
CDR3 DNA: TGCAGCGTGGGAGTCCACAAGGTTAACACTGAAGCTTTCTTT

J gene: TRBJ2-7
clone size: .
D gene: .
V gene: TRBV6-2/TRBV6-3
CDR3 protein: CASSDPGGRNLYEQYF
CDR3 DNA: TGTGCCAGCAGCGACCCGGGGGGCAGGAACCTCTACGAGCAGTACTTC

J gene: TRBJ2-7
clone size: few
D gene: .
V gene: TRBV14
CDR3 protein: CASSQGVGHYEQYF
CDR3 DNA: TGTGCCAGCAGCCAAGGCGTGGGGCACTACGAGCAGTACTTC

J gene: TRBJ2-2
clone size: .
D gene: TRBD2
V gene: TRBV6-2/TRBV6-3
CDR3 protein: CASIAGGQGAPGELFF
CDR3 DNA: TGTGCCAGCATAGCGGGGGGCCAGGGGGCACCCGGGGAGCTGTTTTTT

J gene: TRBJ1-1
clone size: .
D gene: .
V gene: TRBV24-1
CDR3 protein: CATKGDRNTEAFF
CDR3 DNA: TGTGCCACCAAAGGAGACAGGAACACTGAAGCTTTCTTT

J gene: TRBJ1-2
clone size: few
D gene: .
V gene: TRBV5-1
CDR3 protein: CASSLVGTNNKSYTF
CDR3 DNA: TGCGCCAGCAGCTTGGTTGGGACAAACAATAAGAGCTACACCTTC

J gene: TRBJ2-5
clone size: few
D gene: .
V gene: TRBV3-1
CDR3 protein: CASSQGPGETQYF
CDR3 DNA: TGTGCCAGCAGCCAGGGCCCCGGGGAGACCCAGTACTTC

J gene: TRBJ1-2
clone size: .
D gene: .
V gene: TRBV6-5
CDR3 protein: CASSYRGGAEGYGYTF
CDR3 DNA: TGTGCCAGCAGTTACCGAGGGGGGGCGGAGGGATATGGCTACACCTTC

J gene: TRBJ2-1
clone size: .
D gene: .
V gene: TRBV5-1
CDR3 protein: CASSPGSPGNEQFF
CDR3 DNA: TGCGCCAGCAGCCCAGGATCTCCGGGAAATGAGCAGTTCTTC

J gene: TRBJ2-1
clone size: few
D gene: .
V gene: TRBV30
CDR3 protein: CAWSGALTSSYNEQFF
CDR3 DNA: TGTGCCTGGAGTGGCGCCTTAACGAGCTCCTACAATGAGCAGTTCTTC

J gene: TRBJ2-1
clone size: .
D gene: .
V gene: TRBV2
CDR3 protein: CASTRTGGGSYNEQFF
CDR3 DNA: TGTGCCAGCACCCGCACCGGGGGAGGCTCCTACAATGAGCAGTTCTTC

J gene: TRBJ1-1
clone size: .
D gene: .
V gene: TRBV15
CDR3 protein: CATSRVTRVGTEAFF
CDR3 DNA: TGTGCCACCAGCAGAGTTACCAGGGTCGGCACTGAAGCTTTCTTT

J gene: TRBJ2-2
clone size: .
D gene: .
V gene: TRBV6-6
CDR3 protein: CASSYSNREATGELFF
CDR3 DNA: TGTGCCAGCAGTTACTCAAACAGGGAGGCCACCGGGGAGCTGTTTTTT

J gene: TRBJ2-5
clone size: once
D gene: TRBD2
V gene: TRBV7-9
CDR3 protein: CASSLMTSGGLRETQYF
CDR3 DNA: TGTGCCAGCAGCTTGATGACTAGCGGGGGCCTCCGGGAGACCCAGTACTTC

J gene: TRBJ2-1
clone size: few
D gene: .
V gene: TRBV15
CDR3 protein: CATSRERLGLNEQFF
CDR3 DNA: TGTGCCACCAGCAGGGAAAGGTTGGGGCTAAATGAGCAGTTCTTC

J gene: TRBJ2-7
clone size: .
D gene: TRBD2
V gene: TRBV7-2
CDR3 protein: CASSLAGAGVYEQYF
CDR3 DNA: TGTGCCAGCAGCTTAGCGGGTGCGGGAGTCTACGAGCAGTACTTC

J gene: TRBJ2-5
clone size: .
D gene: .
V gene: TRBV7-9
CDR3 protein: CASTPKLETQYF
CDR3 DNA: TGTGCCAGCACCCCGAAATTGGAGACCCAGTACTTC

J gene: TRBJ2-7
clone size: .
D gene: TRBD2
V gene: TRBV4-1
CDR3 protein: CASSQDPSGRASEQYF
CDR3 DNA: TGCGCCAGCAGCCAAGACCCTAGCGGGAGGGCTTCCGAGCAGTACTTC

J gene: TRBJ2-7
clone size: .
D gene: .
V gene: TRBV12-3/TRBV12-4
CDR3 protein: CASSLADVGYEQYF
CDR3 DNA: TGTGCCAGCAGTTTAGCGGATGTAGGCTACGAGCAGTACTTC

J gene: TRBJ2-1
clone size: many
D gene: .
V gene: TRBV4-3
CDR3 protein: CASSQTLTYNEQFF
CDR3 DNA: TGCGCCAGCAGCCAAACCCTGACCTACAATGAGCAGTTCTTC

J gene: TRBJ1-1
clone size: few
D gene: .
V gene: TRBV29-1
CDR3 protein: CSAKGRGNTEAFF
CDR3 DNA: TGCAGCGCCAAGGGTAGGGGGAACACTGAAGCTTTCTTT

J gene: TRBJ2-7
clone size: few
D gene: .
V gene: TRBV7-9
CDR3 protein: CASSWTGRDYEQYF
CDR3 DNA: TGTGCCAGCAGTTGGACCGGCCGGGACTACGAGCAGTACTTC

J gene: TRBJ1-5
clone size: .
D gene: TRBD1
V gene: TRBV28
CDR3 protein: CASSPRDRGRGNQPQHF
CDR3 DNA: TGTGCCAGCAGTCCCCGGGACAGGGGGCGAGGCAATCAGCCCCAGCATTTT

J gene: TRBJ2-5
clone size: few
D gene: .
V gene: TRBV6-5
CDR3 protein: CASSNQSPAQETQYF
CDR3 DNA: TGTGCCAGCAGCAACCAGTCACCAGCCCAAGAGACCCAGTACTTC

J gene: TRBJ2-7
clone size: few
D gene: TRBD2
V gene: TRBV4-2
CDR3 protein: CASSQEDSGSYEQYF
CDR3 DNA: TGTGCCAGCAGCCAAGAAGATAGCGGGAGCTACGAGCAGTACTTC

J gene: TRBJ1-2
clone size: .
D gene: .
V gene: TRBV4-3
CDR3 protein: CASSQDSQYNGYTF
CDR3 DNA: TGCGCCAGCAGCCAAGATTCACAGTATAATGGCTACACCTTC

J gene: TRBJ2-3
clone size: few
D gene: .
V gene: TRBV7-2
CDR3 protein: CASKPTHTDTQYF
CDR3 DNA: TGTGCCAGCAAACCCACTCACACAGATACGCAGTATTTT

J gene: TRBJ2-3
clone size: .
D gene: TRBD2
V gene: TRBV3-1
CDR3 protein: CASSQVWVAGARTDTQYF
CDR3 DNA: TGTGCCAGCAGCCAAGTCTGGGTAGCGGGGGCCCGCACAGATACGCAGTATTTT